The rows below give T cell receptor beta chains drawn from one sample of a study of graft-versus-host responses after intestinal transplantation. The antigens of these receptors remain unknown. Using immunoSEQ multiplex PCR, the repertoire was profiled, and TCRdb retains in-frame clones only, with some absent. Among 80,000 to 95,000 clones, approximately 94% were seen once, and the ten largest hold 1.5% to 2.5%. Material: unstimulated CD8+ T cells sorted from spleen or lymph node cells, obtained before intestinal transplant. All receptors derive from a human donor who received an intestinal transplant. Both conserved end residues are trimmed from each CDR3.

V	J	CDR3
TRBV4-3	TRBJ2-3	ASSQDRWAGLADTQY
TRBV12-5	TRBJ2-1	ASGLSLAGGNEQF
TRBV4-3	TRBJ1-2	ASSQDPQGTYGYT
TRBV10-3	TRBJ2-1	AISVQGALYNEQF
TRBV19	TRBJ1-6	ASSMGDSYNSPLH
TRBV1	TRBJ1-1	TSSPTGGAGTEAF
TRBV7-2	TRBJ1-1	ASSPERLLNTEAF
TRBV6-5	TRBJ1-2	ASSADRARYGYT
TRBV19	TRBJ1-1	ASSSVEVGLMTEAF
TRBV27	TRBJ1-1	ASSLPGGTEAF
TRBV4-3	TRBJ1-2	ASSQGRGLSYGYT
TRBV27	TRBJ2-7	ATKTGGYEQY
TRBV19	TRBJ1-2	ASSIGSGTPYGYT
TRBV7-9	TRBJ1-2	ASSLTQTHTNYGYT
TRBV4-3	TRBJ2-7	ASSQDHGGYEQY
TRBV19	TRBJ2-7	ASSIMEGERHEQY
TRBV6-1	TRBJ2-7	ASSRLTGTGDEQY
TRBV27	TRBJ2-7	ASSLATDSYEQY
TRBV10-3	TRBJ1-2	ATSLGSDSLNYGYT
TRBV27	TRBJ1-2	ASSLSSTDGYT
TRBV19	TRBJ2-7	ASSITGRTAFYEQY
TRBV5-1	TRBJ2-7	ASSLAGLSYEQY
TRBV5-6	TRBJ1-1	ASSLGTGSTEAF
TRBV5-6	TRBJ1-6	ASSPGTANSPLH
TRBV7-9	TRBJ1-3	ASRSPIEAGNTIY
TRBV4-3	TRBJ2-7	ASSQDSGGSVSYEQY
TRBV10-3	TRBJ1-2	AISLRDRPNYGYT
TRBV7-9	TRBJ2-1	ASRLSGGVGEQF
TRBV27	TRBJ1-2	ASKGGPGTVYGYT
TRBV4-3	TRBJ1-4	ASSQDWGENEKLF
TRBV21-1	TRBJ1-3	ASSKSRHPGGNTIY
TRBV27	TRBJ1-1	ASTQFWEGNTEAF
TRBV4-1	TRBJ2-7	ASSQAPGTGPYEQY
TRBV27	TRBJ2-3	ASSLRSRGGGTQY
TRBV30	TRBJ1-4	AWSNGEGLF
TRBV7-9	TRBJ2-7	ASSLRDRPYEQY
TRBV4-3	TRBJ2-3	ASSQDSGYTPDTQY
TRBV5-6	TRBJ2-7	ASSLPGAYEQY
TRBV11-3	TRBJ1-2	ASSAGGDSFNYGYT
TRBV11-3	TRBJ2-1	ASSLDLPTSGAGGQF
TRBV5-6	TRBJ2-1	ASRFGTGFSNEQF
TRBV15	TRBJ1-2	ATSSDREGGYGYT
TRBV6-6	TRBJ1-1	ASSSLSQGRAEAF
TRBV5-1	TRBJ1-1	ASGSNTEAF
TRBV7-9	TRBJ2-2	ASSGPGYSTGELF
TRBV15	TRBJ1-4	ATSSRTGGVATNEKLF
TRBV13	TRBJ1-3	ASRQGRNTIY
TRBV7-9	TRBJ2-7	ASSFPQGAYEQY
TRBV1	TRBJ2-3	TSQDRGRTDTQY
TRBV30	TRBJ1-1	AWRFTGGITEAF
TRBV4-1	TRBJ1-2	ASSQLGQGYT
TRBV9	TRBJ1-4	ASSAGQGEKLF
TRBV9	TRBJ2-7	ASSGAFTGSIYEQY
TRBV21-1	TRBJ2-3	ASSKGGTVRTDTQY
TRBV4-1	TRBJ2-1	ASSQDWLAGAIGDEQF
TRBV27	TRBJ1-1	ASSLQGGGTEAF
TRBV7-9	TRBJ2-2	ASSDDRPGTGELF
TRBV9	TRBJ2-2	ATQGHSTGELF
TRBV4-3	TRBJ1-4	ASSQDSGTDEKLF
TRBV7-9	TRBJ2-1	ASSGGQGRDEQF